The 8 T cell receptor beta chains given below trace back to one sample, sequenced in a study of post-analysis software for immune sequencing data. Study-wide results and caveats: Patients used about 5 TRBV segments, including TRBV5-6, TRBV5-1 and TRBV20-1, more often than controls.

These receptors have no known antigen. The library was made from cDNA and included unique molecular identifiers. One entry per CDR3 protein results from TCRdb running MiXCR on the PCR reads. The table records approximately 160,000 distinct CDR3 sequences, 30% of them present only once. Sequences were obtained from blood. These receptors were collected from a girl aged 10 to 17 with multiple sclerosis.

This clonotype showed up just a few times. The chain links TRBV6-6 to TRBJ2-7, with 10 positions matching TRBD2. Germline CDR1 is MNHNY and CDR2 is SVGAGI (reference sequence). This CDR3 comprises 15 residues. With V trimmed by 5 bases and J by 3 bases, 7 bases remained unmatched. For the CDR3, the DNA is TGTGCCAGCAGTGGACCGGGACTAGCGCACTACGAGCAGTACTTC. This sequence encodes CASSGPGLAHYEQYF.

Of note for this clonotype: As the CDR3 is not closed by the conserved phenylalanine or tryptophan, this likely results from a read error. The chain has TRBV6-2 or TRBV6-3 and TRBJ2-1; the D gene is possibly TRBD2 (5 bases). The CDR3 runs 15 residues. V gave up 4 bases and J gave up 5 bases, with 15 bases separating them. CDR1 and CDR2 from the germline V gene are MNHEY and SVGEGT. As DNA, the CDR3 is TGTGCCAGCAGTTTGAGCCTAATGGAGGACAATGAGCAGTTCTTG. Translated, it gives CASSLSLMEDNEQFL.

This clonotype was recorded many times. CDR3 loop: CASSLRDLSRAHYEQYF. CDR3 nucleotide sequence: TGTGCCAGCAGCTTGCGAGACCTATCTCGGGCCCACTACGAGCAGTACTTC. The V gene is TRBV7-9, the J gene TRBJ2-7, with unresolved D. The germline V gene encodes CDR1 SEHNR and CDR2 FQNEAQ (reference sequence). The CDR3 covers 17 residues. Trimming cost V 3 bases and J 3 bases, with 21 bases left between them.

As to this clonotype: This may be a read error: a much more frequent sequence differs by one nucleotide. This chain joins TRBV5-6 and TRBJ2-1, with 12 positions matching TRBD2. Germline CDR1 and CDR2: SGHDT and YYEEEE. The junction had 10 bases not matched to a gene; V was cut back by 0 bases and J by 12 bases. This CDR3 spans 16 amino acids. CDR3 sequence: CASSLAASGRGDGQFF. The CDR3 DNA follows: TGTGCCAGCAGCTTGGCGGCTAGCGGGAGGGGCGATGGGCAGTTCTTC.

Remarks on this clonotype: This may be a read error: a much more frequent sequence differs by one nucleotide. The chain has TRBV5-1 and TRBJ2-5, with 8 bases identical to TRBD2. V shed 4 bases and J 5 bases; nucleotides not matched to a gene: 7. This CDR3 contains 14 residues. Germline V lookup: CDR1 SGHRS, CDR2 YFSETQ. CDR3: CASSPAGGRETQYF. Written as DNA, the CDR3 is TGCGCCAGCAGCCCCGCGGGAGGACGGGAGACCCAGTACTTC.

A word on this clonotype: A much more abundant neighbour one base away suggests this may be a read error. The CDR3 DNA is TGCGCCAGCAGCCAGATACAAAGCCCCTACGAGCAGTACTTC. Residues: CASSQIQSPYEQYF. The chain links TRBV4-1 to TRBJ2-7; no reliable D call. There are 14 residues in the CDR3. Per germline, CDR1 MGHRA and CDR2 YSYEKL. Trimming stripped 3 bases from V and 2 bases from J, with 11 bases between.

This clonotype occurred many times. The CDR3 is CSVRLASSYEQYF. CDR3 DNA sequence: TGCAGCGTTCGTCTAGCCTCCTCCTACGAGCAGTACTTC. This chain uses TRBV29-1 with TRBJ2-7; D is perhaps TRBD2 (5 bases). This CDR3 comprises 13 residues. Trimming removed 5 bases at V and 0 bases at J, with 11 bases between. In germline, CDR1 is SQVTM, CDR2 ANQGSEA.

The CDR3 DNA is TGTGCCAGCAGTTTATCCGGGGGCTGGGAAGCCTACAATGAGCAGTTCTTC. Protein: CASSLSGGWEAYNEQFF. The chain combines TRBV6-5 with TRBJ2-1, with D possibly called TRBD1 or TRBD2 (6 bases each). CDR1 and CDR2 from the germline V gene are MNHEY and SVGAGI. CDR3 length: 17 amino acids. The V end was cut by 4 bases, the J end by 2 bases, with 18 bases between.